This passage covers 17 T cell receptor beta chains from one sample sequenced in a study of glioma-infiltrating T cells after dendritic cell vaccination. This sample's time point: after dendritic cell vaccination, including at tumor progression/relapse. The assay was immunoSEQ multiplex PCR, and TCRdb's table has in-frame clones only and misses some. Of some 60,000 clones listed, roughly 80% are singletons. The input for sequencing was blood, taken after dendritic cell vaccination. The receptors were sampled from a human donor with glioblastoma.

The table lists this clone with a count of one. V gene TRBV5-1 combines with J gene TRBJ2-1; D possibly corresponds to TRBD2 (6 bases). The germline gives CDR1 SGHRS, CDR2 YFSETQ. The CDR3 covers 14 residues. V was shortened by 0 bases and J by 10 bases, with 14 bases between the two germline ends. The chain's CDR3 is CASSLAGTGGEQFF. CDR3 in DNA: TGCGCCAGCAGCTTGGCGGGGACCGGAGGGGAGCAGTTCTTC.

The chain links TRBV29-1 to TRBJ2-7; 7 bases fit TRBD1. CDR3 length: 14 amino acids. The V and J ends lost 2 bases and 5 bases, in that order; junction bases with no gene match: 9. Germline loops: CDR1 SQVTM, CDR2 ANQGSEA. CDR3 nucleotides: TGCAGCGTTGAACTCGGGACAGTGGGGAACGAGCAGTACTTC. The encoded protein is CSVELGTVGNEQYF.

The CDR3 nucleotides read TGCGCCAGCAGCTTGGGGCAGTCCTCTGGAAACACCATATATTTT. Encoded protein: CASSLGQSSGNTIYF. The chain has TRBV5-1 and TRBJ1-3; D not resolved. This CDR3 is built from 15 residues. Germline V lookup: CDR1 SGHRS, CDR2 YFSETQ. V was clipped by 0 bases and J by 0 bases, with 7 bases between them.

The rearrangement joins TRBV7-2 to TRBJ2-5; no reliable D call. CDR1 and CDR2 from the germline V gene are SGHTA and FQGNSA. The V and J ends lost 5 bases and 3 bases respectively, with 4 bases between them. The CDR3 loop spans 11 amino acids. Written as DNA, the CDR3 is TGTGCCAGCAGCGTCAAAGAGACCCAGTACTTC. Protein product: CASSVKETQYF. Full variable domain (outside the CDR3, taken from reference TRBV7-2 and TRBJ2-5): GAGVSQSPSNKVTEKGKDVELRCDPISGHTALYWYRQSLGQGLEFLIYFQGNSAPDKSGLPSDRFSAERTGGSVSTLTIQRTQQEDSAVYLCASSVKETQYFGPGTRLLVL.

This chain links TRBV5-4 with TRBJ2-7; 13 nucleotides align to TRBD2. Germline CDR1 SGHNT, CDR2 YYREEE (reference sequence). V was clipped by 4 bases and J by 2 bases; unmatched bases: 3. The CDR3 length is 15 residues. CDR3 in DNA: TGTGCCAGCAGCCCAACTAGCGGGGGGGCCTACGAGCAGTACTTC. Amino acids: CASSPTSGGAYEQYF.

The chain is built from TRBV30 and TRBJ2-7; D might be TRBD2 (6 bases). CDR1 is GTSNPN, CDR2 SVGIG, per germline (reference sequence). This CDR3 has 13 residues. Trimming removed 5 bases from V and 0 bases from J, with 11 bases in between. CDR3 region: CAWGGLSSYEQYF. The CDR3 nucleotides are TGTGCCTGGGGGGGACTGAGCTCCTACGAGCAGTACTTC.

The chain is built from TRBV7-9 and TRBJ1-5; no clear D. The V end was cut by 2 bases, the J end by 6 bases, with 14 bases between. Germline V CDR1 and CDR2: SEHNR, FQNEAQ (reference sequence). The CDR3 contains 15 residues. The CDR3 sequence: CASSLNGISGQPQHF. The CDR3 DNA reads as TGTGCCAGCAGCTTAAACGGGATATCTGGTCAGCCCCAGCATTTT.

This sequence joins TRBV5-1 and TRBJ1-2; TRBD1 agrees at 8 bases. V shed 4 bases and J 8 bases; nucleotides not matched to a gene: 7. The germline CDR1 and CDR2 sequences are SGHRS and YFSETQ. The CDR3 runs 13 residues. As DNA, the CDR3 is TGCGCCAGCAGCCAACGGACAGGGATCGGCTACACCTTC. It translates to CASSQRTGIGYTF.

The chain is built from TRBV28 and TRBJ1-2, with no clear D. Germline values: CDR1 MDHEN, CDR2 SYDVKM. V lost 5 bases and J lost 11, with 21 bases in between. The CDR3 extends over 14 amino acids. The DNA for the CDR3 is TGTGCCAGCAGTCAAGACCCCGCCTCCGACACATACACCTTC. It is translated as CASSQDPASDTYTF.

The chain has TRBV28 and TRBJ2-7, with D possibly being TRBD1 (5 bases). The V gene's germline CDR1 is MDHEN and CDR2 SYDVKM. The V end lost 3 bases, the J end lost 0 bases, and 12 bases lay between the germline ends. The CDR3 is 15 residues long. The CDR3 coding sequence is TGTGCCAGCAGTTTTCTTCAGGGCACCTCCTACGAGCAGTACTTC. Protein sequence: CASSFLQGTSYEQYF. Drawing the rest from reference TRBV28 and TRBJ2-7, the complete variable domain is DVKVTQSSRYLVKRTGEKVFLECVQDMDHENMFWYRQDPGLGLRLIYFSYDVKMKEKGDIPEGYSVSREKKERFSLILESASTNQTSMYLCASSFLQGTSYEQYFGPGTRLTVT.

This chain uses TRBV19 with TRBJ1-4, with TRBD1 matching 7 bases. The J segment lost 3 bases and the V segment lost 3 bases, leaving 4 bases of the junction unmatched. CDR3 length: 15 residues. Looked up from germline, CDR1 is LNHDA and CDR2 is SQIVND (reference sequence). The CDR3 is CASSIRQGSNEKLFF. The CDR3 nucleotides are TGTGCCAGTAGTATTAGACAGGGTTCTAATGAAAAACTGTTTTTT.

The CDR3 DNA reads TGTGCCAGCAGCCAAGGGCGGACAGGGTTCTACGAGCAGTACTTC. Translation: CASSQGRTGFYEQYF. This chain links TRBV14 with TRBJ2-7; 8 bases are a match to TRBD1. J lost 3 bases, V lost 1 base, and 5 bases had no gene match. Germline CDR1 reads SGHDN; CDR2 reads FVKESK. This CDR3 comprises 15 residues.

This clone was detected only once. The chain links TRBV12-5 to TRBJ1-5; perhaps TRBD1 as D (5 bases). Germline V gives CDR1 LGHNT, CDR2 FRNRAP. The CDR3 runs to 14 residues. Trimming removed 1 base from V and 5 bases from J, with 9 bases in between. In DNA, the CDR3 is TGTGCTAGTGGTTTGGAGTTGACAGATCAGCCCCAGCATTTT. Protein: CASGLELTDQPQHF. Full variable domain (rest looked up from reference TRBV12-5 and TRBJ1-5): DARVTQTPRHKVTEMGQEVTMRCQPILGHNTVFWYRQTMMQGLELLAYFRNRAPLDDSGMPKDRFSAEMPDATLATLKIQPSEPRDSAVYFCASGLELTDQPQHFGDGTRLSIL.

V usage is TRBV4-2 and J usage is TRBJ1-3; TRBD1 matches 9 bases. From germline, CDR1 is LGHNA and CDR2 YNFKEQ. V lost 4 bases and J lost 1; bases outside the gene matches: 5. The CDR3 has 16 residues. Here the CDR3 reads CASSRGQGTSGNTIYF. The CDR3 coding sequence is TGTGCCAGCAGCCGAGGACAGGGGACTTCTGGAAACACCATATATTTT.

The V and J genes are TRBV2 and TRBJ2-3; 7 nucleotides line up with TRBD2. There are 16 residues in the CDR3. Per the germline V gene, CDR1 is SNHLY and CDR2 is FYNNEI. V was clipped by 5 bases and J by 1 base; unmatched bases: 9. CDR3 amino acids: CASSNGERGRTDTQYF. CDR3 nucleotide sequence: TGTGCCAGCAGTAACGGAGAGCGGGGACGCACAGATACGCAGTATTTT.

This rearrangement joins TRBV10-1 to TRBJ2-7; 11 nucleotides align to TRBD1. Germline CDR1 is WNHNN and CDR2 is SYGVQD (reference sequence). J lost 5 bases, V lost 4 bases, and 4 bases had no gene match. The CDR3 sequence is 14 residues long. The CDR3 reads CASSGTGGRNEQYF. In DNA form, the CDR3 reads TGCGCCAGCAGTGGGACAGGGGGCCGGAACGAGCAGTACTTC.

The chain couples TRBV2 to TRBJ2-5; 8 bases are a match to TRBD1. Germline assignment: CDR1 SNHLY and CDR2 FYNNEI. There are 18 residues in the CDR3. V lost 1 base and J lost 4; bases outside the gene matches: 14. CDR3 in amino acids: CASSEETQGADLGETQYF. CDR3 sequence (DNA): TGTGCCAGCAGTGAAGAAACTCAGGGGGCGGATTTGGGAGAGACCCAGTACTTC.